Listed below are T cell receptor beta chains from one sample, sequenced in a study of blood T cell repertoires in COVID-19. Repertoires were generated with immunoSEQ multiplex PCR, while TCRdb's copy carries only in-frame clones and drops some. Found here are a few hundred thousand clones, approximately 91% of them singletons; the top ten hold around 0.67%. Source material: peripheral blood. These TCRs come from a human donor in a cohort sampled during active COVID-19. CDR3s include the opening cysteine and the closing phenylalanine or tryptophan. The D gene is left open where the match is weak. Expanded clones get a size class; other rows say once, few or many, or leave the size out.

>13|.|.|TRBV28|TRBJ2-7
CASSSPAPTGQYF
TGTGCCAGCAGTTCGCCCGCGCCGACAGGGCAGTACTTC
>17|TRBD1|.|TRBV6-7|TRBJ2-7
CASSYPVGDRASYEQYF
TGTGCCAGCAGTTACCCCGTGGGGGACAGGGCTTCCTACGAGCAGTACTTC
>15|.|.|TRBV27|TRBJ1-1
CASSTLGGGNTEAFF
TGTGCCAGCAGCACCTTGGGGGGGGGCAACACTGAAGCTTTCTTT
>16|.|.|TRBV7-9|TRBJ1-1
CASSLGWQGMNTEAFF
TGTGCCAGCAGCTTAGGTTGGCAGGGCATGAACACTGAAGCTTTCTTT
>12|.|.|TRBV6-5|TRBJ2-3
CASSQMTDTQYF
TGTGCCAGCAGTCAAATGACAGATACGCAGTATTTT
>13|.|once|TRBV5-4|TRBJ2-7
CASSSTGPHEQYF
TGTGCCAGCAGTTCTACAGGTCCCCACGAGCAGTACTTC
>13|.|.|TRBV5-4|TRBJ1-2
CASSLTGSGGYTF
TGTGCCAGCAGCTTGACAGGGTCAGGCGGCTACACCTTC
>16|TRBD2|once|TRBV7-8|TRBJ2-7
CASSLDSLAGENEQYF
TGTGCCAGCAGCTTAGATTCCCTAGCGGGAGAAAACGAGCAGTACTTC
>15|TRBD1|.|TRBV10-2|TRBJ1-2
CASSAGTAPNYGYTF
TGCGCCAGCAGCGCAGGGACAGCTCCTAACTATGGCTACACCTTC
>14|.|.|TRBV2|TRBJ1-3
CASSDYLSGNTIYF
TGTGCCAGCAGTGATTATCTGTCCGGAAACACCATATATTTT
>15|.|once|TRBV28|TRBJ1-5
CASRIRGYSNQPQHF
TGTGCCAGCCGAATCCGGGGTTATAGCAATCAGCCCCAGCATTTT
>15|TRBD2|few|TRBV7-2|TRBJ2-7
CASSVTSGNPYEQYF
TGTGCCAGCAGCGTTACGAGCGGGAACCCCTACGAGCAGTACTTC
>13|TRBD1|.|TRBV2|TRBJ2-7
CASSTGAGPEQYF
TGTGCCAGCAGTACAGGGGCAGGGCCCGAGCAGTACTTC
>18|.|.|TRBV25-1|TRBJ1-3
CASSESFGGRFSGNTIYF
TGTGCCAGCAGTGAATCATTCGGGGGGCGATTCTCTGGAAACACCATATATTTT
>12|TRBD1|once|TRBV10-3|TRBJ2-5
CAIRDREETQYF
TGTGCCATCAGGGACAGGGAAGAGACCCAGTACTTC
>15|.|.|TRBV6-5|TRBJ2-7
CASSYFQGGSYEQYF
TGTGCCAGCAGTTACTTCCAGGGAGGTTCCTACGAGCAGTACTTC
>16|.|.|TRBV4-3|TRBJ1-2
CASSQDLGGGRAGYTF
TGCGCCAGCAGCCAAGATCTTGGGGGGGGTAGGGCTGGCTACACCTTC
>15|TRBD2|.|TRBV6-6|TRBJ2-3
CASDLAGEGTDTQYF
TGTGCCAGCGACTTAGCGGGAGAAGGCACAGATACGCAGTATTTT
>13|.|.|TRBV9|TRBJ2-7
CASSVNNYYEQYF
TGTGCCAGCAGCGTAAACAACTACTACGAGCAGTACTTC
>15|.|few|TRBV19|TRBJ2-6
CASSIIYTGANVLTF
TGTGCCAGTAGTATAATCTATACTGGGGCCAACGTCCTGACTTTC
>13|.|.|TRBV12-3/TRBV12-4|TRBJ1-2
CASSYTGNYGYTF
TGTGCCAGCAGTTACACAGGGAACTATGGCTACACCTTC
>16|TRBD1|.|TRBV27|TRBJ2-4
CASSLDRGHGKNIQYF
TGTGCCAGCAGTTTGGACAGGGGGCATGGCAAAAACATTCAGTACTTC
>17|TRBD2|.|TRBV24-1|TRBJ2-1
CATSDRLATSSYNEQFF
TGTGCCACCAGTGACCGACTAGCGACGAGCTCCTACAATGAGCAGTTCTTC
>13|TRBD1|.|TRBV11-2|TRBJ2-7
CASSRTGNNEQYF
TGTGCCAGCAGCCGGACAGGGAACAACGAGCAGTACTTC
>11|TRBD1|.|TRBV5-1|TRBJ2-7
CASTDRDEQYF
TGCGCCAGCACCGACAGGGACGAGCAGTACTTC
>12|.|.|TRBV27|TRBJ2-1
CASSFTYNEQFF
TGTGCCAGCAGTTTCACCTACAATGAGCAGTTCTTC
>15|.|.|TRBV7-9|TRBJ1-6
CASSLGDRYNSPLHF
TGTGCCAGCAGCTTAGGCGACAGATATAATTCACCCCTCCACTTT